The rows below give T cell receptor beta chains drawn from one sample of a study of vaccination effects on CD4 cells after COVID-19. These receptors' targets are unknown. Sequencing used immunoSEQ multiplex PCR; TCRdb keeps in-frame clones, though not all of them. The table has some 25,000 clones, approximately 76% seen once; the top ten hold 16%. The specimen comprised CD4+ T cells from PBMCs cultured with SARS-CoV-2 spike peptides, sampled before COVID-19 vaccination. These receptor sequences come from a human donor who had a prior SARS-CoV-2 infection. CDR3s include the opening cysteine and the closing phenylalanine or tryptophan. Fields, in order: clone size, V gene, CDR3 protein. Some rows have no size entry. The others give once, few or many, or a class for an expanded clone.

>-|TRBV10-3
CATGSAFGGTAYEQYF
>-|TRBV21-1
CASSKDRAAAEGDTEAFF
>once|TRBV3-1/TRBV3-2
CASSPRDSGNTIYF
>-|TRBV15
CATQMGQNTEAFF
>-|TRBV11-3
CASSPITYYLSYEQYF
>few|TRBV19
CASSIGRDSPRAFF
>-|TRBV18
CASSPPNGAAFF
>-|TRBV11-3
CASSLVLTGAVNTEAFF
>-|TRBV7-2
CASSLSTGNTGELFF
>-|TRBV3-1/TRBV3-2
CASTSEEGVYEQYF
>few|TRBV5-4
CASSTGLAGGTDTQYF
>-|TRBV18
CASSPQGSLRNIQYF
>-|TRBV24-1
CATSDPLGPSKGPTGELFF
>few|TRBV5-1
CASSLGASGALQYF
>-|TRBV9
CASSQQGQDGYTF
>-|TRBV9
CASSVSGSVLFYEQYF
>-|TRBV6-1
CASSEGGGGYEQYF
>-|TRBV10-3
CAISDGTGYEQYF
>-|TRBV24-1
CATSDSNQPQHF
>-|TRBV7-2
CASTVPSTDTQYF
>few|TRBV7-2
CASSLTGYGRDSPLHF
>-|TRBV7-9
CASSFFTRRGTGELFF
>-|TRBV29-1
CSVAPRQKETQYF
>once|TRBV5-1
CASSRGSLEETQYF
>once|TRBV4-3
CASSLGGGHTDTQYF
>-|TRBV15
CATSNSAQGNTIYF